One sample yielded the 32 T cell receptor beta chains listed below, sequenced in a study of T cell responses to AZD1222 COVID-19 vaccine. Profiling relied on immunoSEQ multiplex PCR, and the TCRdb table lists in-frame clones only, not all of them. The table lists more than 120,000 clones, approximately 90% of them singletons. The sample consisted of peripheral blood, taken 28 days after the second AZD1222 dose. The receptors here all came from an adult who received the AZD1222 COVID-19 vaccine.

This clone was detected only once. The chain couples TRBV29-1 to TRBJ1-2; no clear D gene. CDR1 is SQVTM, CDR2 ANQGSEA, per germline. The CDR3 sequence is 13 residues long. V was trimmed by 3 bases and J by 7 bases, leaving 15 bases between them. The CDR3, as DNA: TGCAGCGTTGAGACGGCGCCCCTCTTTGGCTACACCTTC. It specifies CSVETAPLFGYTF.

The chain uses TRBV20-1 and TRBJ1-5; no reliable D call. Germline CDR1 DFQATT, CDR2 SNEGSKA (reference sequence). V lost 1 base and J lost 10, with 8 bases in between. The CDR3 has 11 residues. CDR3 amino acids: CSARVGVPQHF. The CDR3 nucleotides read TGCAGTGCTAGAGTCGGGGTACCCCAGCATTTT.

This chain connects TRBV5-1 to TRBJ1-1; D remains unclear. V lost 0 bases and J 5 bases, leaving 23 bases between the germline ends. The CDR3 has 18 residues. Looked up from germline, CDR1 is SGHRS and CDR2 is YFSETQ. CDR3 coding DNA: TGCGCCAGCAGCTTGGTTCCGAAGGATGAACGGGGTGATACTGAAGCTTTCTTT. It is translated as CASSLVPKDERGDTEAFF.

This chain links TRBV5-1 with TRBJ1-1, with 7 bases matching TRBD1. Germline values: CDR1 SGHRS, CDR2 YFSETQ. The CDR3 length is 14 residues. The trim removed 3 bases at V and 4 bases at J, leaving 6 bases unmatched. The CDR3 coding sequence is TGCGCCAGCAGCTCCTCGTACAGGGGCACTGAAGCTTTCTTT. Protein: CASSSSYRGTEAFF.

This clone has only one observation. The chain uses TRBV29-1 and TRBJ2-7; D possibly corresponds to TRBD1 (6 bases). Looked up from germline, CDR1 is SQVTM and CDR2 is ANQGSEA. V gave up 6 bases and J gave up 2 bases, with 11 bases separating them. The CDR3 has 12 amino acids. In DNA, the CDR3 is TGCAGCGTCTCGGACAGAGCCTACGAGCAGTACTTC. Translation gives CSVSDRAYEQYF.

The rearrangement joins TRBV7-2 to TRBJ2-7, with a tentative D call TRBD2 (5 bases). Germline CDR1 reads SGHTA; CDR2 reads FQGNSA. V lost 1 base and J lost 0, with 7 bases in between. The CDR3 contains 14 residues. CDR3: CASSLGRYSYEQYF. The CDR3 coding sequence is TGTGCCAGCAGCTTAGGGAGGTACTCCTACGAGCAGTACTTC.

This CDR3 is CASSQVRAGKLNEKLFF. The CDR3 region has the DNA TGTGCCAGCAGCCAAGTTCGGGCGGGAAAGTTGAATGAAAAACTGTTTTTT. The chain uses TRBV3-1 (or the pseudogene TRBV3-2) and TRBJ1-4; D call uncertain. The V end lost 1 base, the J end lost 5 bases, and 17 bases lay between the germline ends. CDR3 length: 17 residues. Germline CDR1 is LGHDT and CDR2 is YNNKEL (reference sequence).

The J gene is TRBJ1-6, the V gene TRBV4-2; D is undetermined. CDR3 size: 17 residues. The germline V gene encodes CDR1 LGHNA and CDR2 YNFKEQ. Between the trimmed V and J ends, which lost 2 bases and 0 bases, there was a span of 11 bases. The DNA of the CDR3 is TGTGCCAGCAGCCAACCTTCAGTCGGCTCCTATAATTCACCCCTCCACTTT. Translating it yields CASSQPSVGSYNSPLHF.

The rearrangement uses TRBV6-1 and TRBJ2-7; 7 bases align to TRBD1. Trimming at V came to 3 bases and at J to 0 bases, leaving 5 bases not matched to a gene. The CDR3 loop spans 15 amino acids. The germline V gene has CDR1 MNHNS and CDR2 SASEGT. The CDR3 bases are TGTGCCAGCAGTGAGGAAGGGGGCAGCTCCTACGAGCAGTACTTC. Protein product: CASSEEGGSSYEQYF.

The J gene is TRBJ2-2, the V gene TRBV13; D remains ambiguous. From germline, CDR1 is PRHDT and CDR2 FYEKMQ (reference sequence). The CDR3 runs 12 residues. V lost 0 bases and J lost 6, with 2 bases in between. CDR3 sequence (DNA): TGTGCCAGCAGCTTAGGGGCCGGGGAGCTGTTTTTT. Translating it yields CASSLGAGELFF.

The V call is TRBV28, the J call TRBJ1-6; 7 bases are a match to TRBD1. The CDR3 contains 14 residues. V was pared by 5 bases and J by 4 bases, with 2 bases of the junction left unmatched. Germline V gene sequence: CDR1 MDHEN, CDR2 SYDVKM. The CDR3 is CASSGGQYNSPLHF. The CDR3 nucleotides read TGTGCCAGCAGTGGGGGACAGTATAATTCACCCCTCCACTTT.

The V and J genes are TRBV3-1 (or the pseudogene TRBV3-2) and TRBJ2-1, with TRBD2 identical over 9 bases. With 0 bases clipped from V and 8 bases from J, the junction kept 8 bases outside the gene matches. This CDR3 spans 16 amino acids. The V gene's germline CDR1 is LGHDT and CDR2 YNNKEL (reference sequence). The CDR3 reads CASSQEAGGMRHEQFF. Here the CDR3 DNA reads TGTGCCAGCAGCCAAGAGGCGGGAGGGATGAGACATGAGCAGTTCTTC.

The rearrangement uses TRBV24-1 and TRBJ1-2; a possible D gene is TRBD1 (6 bases). Looked up from germline, CDR1 is KGHDR and CDR2 is SFDVKD. Between the trimmed V and J ends, which lost 4 bases and 7 bases, there was a span of 18 bases. The CDR3 sequence is 15 residues long. CDR3 in amino acids: CATSETGKVGGGYTF. In DNA form, the CDR3 reads TGTGCCACCAGTGAAACAGGGAAGGTGGGTGGTGGCTACACCTTC.

This clone has only a few counts. The chain links TRBV24-1 to TRBJ2-5, with 9 bases that match TRBD2. V gave up 10 bases and J gave up 2 bases; unmatched junction bases: 13. Germline CDR1 and CDR2: KGHDR and SFDVKD. The CDR3 spans 16 residues. CDR3 nucleotides: TGTGCCACGTGCGGGGGGGGGCCGGACCGGCAAGAGACCCAGTACTTC. Translating it yields CATCGGGPDRQETQYF.

The chain has TRBV7-3 and TRBJ1-2, with D possibly TRBD1 on 6 matching bases. This CDR3 spans 16 amino acids. The V end lost 5 bases, the J end lost 1 base, and 17 bases lay between the germline ends. Germline CDR1 is SGHTA and CDR2 is FQGTGA. DNA for the CDR3: TGTGCCAGCAGCAAAAACTCAGGGGCCGTTAACTATGGCTACACCTTC. Protein product: CASSKNSGAVNYGYTF.

This chain connects TRBV19 to TRBJ2-1; 11 bases line up with TRBD1. Germline V gene lookup returns CDR1 LNHDA and CDR2 SQIVND (reference sequence). This CDR3 contains 16 residues. V shed 1 base, J shed 4 bases, and the junction held 3 bases outside the gene matches. This CDR3 reads CASSIAGQGGYNEQFF. CDR3 nucleotide sequence: TGTGCCAGTAGTATAGCGGGACAGGGGGGATACAATGAGCAGTTCTTC.

This chain uses TRBV19 with TRBJ1-5; 10 bases fit TRBD1. The germline V gene has CDR1 LNHDA and CDR2 SQIVND (reference sequence). The CDR3 spans 17 residues. Trimming took 1 base from V and 4 from J; bases not matched to a gene: 7. CDR3 DNA sequence: TGTGCCAGTAGTATAGTGGGGACAGGGGTATTAAATCAGCCCCAGCATTTT. Its translation: CASSIVGTGVLNQPQHF. The complete variable domain, with remaining parts taken from reference TRBV19 and TRBJ1-5, reads DGGITQSPKYLFRKEGQNVTLSCEQNLNHDAMYWYRQDPGQGLRLIYYSQIVNDFQKGDIAEGYSVSREKKESFPLTVTSAQKNPTAFYLCASSIVGTGVLNQPQHFGDGTRLSIL.

Points on this clone: A read error may account for a junction end that differs from germline. The J gene is TRBJ2-3, the V gene TRBV7-2; D is undetermined. The germline CDR1 and CDR2 sequences are SGHTA and FQGNSA. The length of the CDR3 is 14 residues. Written as DNA, the CDR3 is TGTGCCAGCAGCTTAGCGCGTGGCACAGATACGCAGTACTTT. Translating gives CASSLARGTDTQYF.

This sequence joins TRBV6-2 or TRBV6-3 and TRBJ1-3; D gene unclear. Germline lookup yields CDR1 MNHEY and CDR2 SVGEGT. The germline V and J ends were trimmed by 2 bases and 0 bases, with 8 bases remaining between them. This CDR3 has 15 residues. The CDR3 loop is CASSYGSSSGNTIYF. CDR3 sequence (DNA): TGTGCCAGCAGTTACGGGTCGAGCTCTGGAAACACCATATATTTT.

The V call is TRBV7-8, the J call TRBJ2-3; tentatively, D is TRBD1 (5 bases). The CDR3 is made up of 15 amino acids. Germline-derived CDR1 and CDR2 are SGHVS and FQNEAQ. The V end lost 5 bases, the J end lost 3 bases, and 15 bases lay between the germline ends. The CDR3 nucleotides read TGTGCCAGCAGCCTTACAGGTCTTGGGACAGATACGCAGTATTTT. Translation gives CASSLTGLGTDTQYF.

The chain has TRBV15 and TRBJ2-2, with TRBD1 identical over 8 bases. V shed 1 base, J shed 7 bases, and the junction held 14 bases outside the gene matches. This CDR3 comprises 18 residues. Per germline, CDR1 LNHNV and CDR2 YYDKDF (reference sequence). In DNA, the CDR3 is TGTGCCACCAGCAGAGGGCCCAGGGGGCGGTCCTCTCTCGGGGAGCTGTTTTTT. Translating it yields CATSRGPRGRSSLGELFF.

The chain links TRBV6-5 to TRBJ1-2, with 9 bases aligning to TRBD1. The length of the CDR3 is 15 residues. V dropped 10 bases and J dropped 7; count of bases not matched to a gene: 16. Looked up from germline, CDR1 is MNHEY and CDR2 is SVGAGI. The CDR3 reads CATTVSPGQGGGYTF. The CDR3 DNA reads as TGTGCCACCACAGTTAGCCCGGGACAGGGTGGTGGCTACACCTTC.

The gene calls are TRBV5-8 and TRBJ2-7, with 14 bases matching TRBD2. V shed 5 bases, J shed 5 bases, and the junction held 6 bases outside the gene matches. The germline CDR1 and CDR2 sequences are SGHTS and YDEGEE. The CDR3 is made up of 15 amino acids. The CDR3: CASSSWGLAGDEQYF. The CDR3 bases are TGTGCCAGCAGTTCTTGGGGACTAGCGGGAGACGAGCAGTACTTC.

V gene TRBV20-1 combines with J gene TRBJ1-1, with 7 positions matching TRBD1. The CDR3 totals 14 residues. The trim removed 3 bases at V and 7 bases at J, leaving 11 bases unmatched. CDR1 and CDR2 (germline): DFQATT, SNEGSKA (reference sequence). The CDR3 coding sequence is TGCAGTGCTAGTGATAACGTGGGACAGCTTGAAGCTTTCTTT. It specifies CSASDNVGQLEAFF.

This chain joins TRBV11-2 and TRBJ2-4; no firm D call. The CDR3 length is 15 residues. Germline V gene data show CDR1 as SGHAT and CDR2 as FQNNGV. V lost 5 bases and J lost 0, with 11 bases in between. CDR3 residues: CASSPLSGAKNIQYF. CDR3 in DNA: TGTGCCAGCAGCCCCCTCTCGGGAGCCAAAAACATTCAGTACTTC.

This clone was picked up one time. The rearrangement uses TRBV2 and TRBJ1-4; D is undetermined. CDR3 length: 16 residues. V dropped 0 bases and J dropped 0 bases, with 8 bases sitting between them. Germline V gene data show CDR1 as SNHLY and CDR2 as FYNNEI. The CDR3 bases are TGTGCCAGCAGTGAAGCGCTGATTCCAACTAATGAAAAACTGTTTTTT. The encoded protein is CASSEALIPTNEKLFF.

The chain joins TRBV6-2 or TRBV6-3 to TRBJ2-7; 11 nucleotides line up with TRBD2. The V gene's germline CDR1 is MNHEY and CDR2 SVGEGT. The ends lost 6 bases at V and 6 bases at J; junction bases unmatched: 10. The CDR3 is made up of 15 amino acids. In DNA, the CDR3 is TGTGCCAGCAGCACTAGCGGGAGCTTAGTATCCGAGCAGTACTTC. Its protein is CASSTSGSLVSEQYF.

The rearrangement links TRBV2 to TRBJ2-7; no firm D call. The V and J ends lost 2 bases and 5 bases respectively, with 16 bases between them. Germline values: CDR1 SNHLY, CDR2 FYNNEI. This CDR3 spans 15 amino acids. CDR3 coding DNA: TGTGCCAGCAGTGAATTCCGGGTATCGAGGAACGAGCAGTACTTC. Translation: CASSEFRVSRNEQYF.

The chain links TRBV13 to TRBJ1-4, with D possibly being TRBD1 (5 bases). The CDR3 spans 15 residues. Germline V gene data show CDR1 as PRHDT and CDR2 as FYEKMQ (reference sequence). With 5 bases removed from V and 5 bases from J, the gap between germline ends came to 15 bases. The CDR3 region is CASSPQGKANEKLFF. CDR3 in DNA: TGTGCCAGCAGCCCGCAGGGAAAAGCGAATGAAAAACTGTTTTTT.

The chain couples TRBV3-1 (or the pseudogene TRBV3-2) to TRBJ2-1; TRBD1 aligns across 8 bases. The V and J ends lost 1 base and 4 bases, in that order; junction bases with no gene match: 9. The germline V gene has CDR1 LGHDT and CDR2 YNNKEL (reference sequence). The CDR3 has 17 residues. The CDR3 nucleotides are TGTGCCAGCAGCCAAGTAGTCTCCAGGGGGCATTACAATGAGCAGTTCTTC. It encodes CASSQVVSRGHYNEQFF.

J is TRBJ1-6 and V is TRBV2; D is perhaps TRBD1 (5 bases). V was cut by 7 bases and J by 5 bases, with 12 bases left in between. The CDR3 has 14 amino acids. Germline lookup yields CDR1 SNHLY and CDR2 FYNNEI. The CDR3 DNA is TGTGCCAGCAACCTCGAGGGGAATAATTCACCCCTCCACTTT. The encoded protein is CASNLEGNNSPLHF.

The genes are TRBV19 and TRBJ2-1, with D perhaps given as TRBD1 or TRBD2 (5 bases each). The CDR3 covers 14 residues. The germline CDR1 and CDR2 sequences are LNHDA and SQIVND (reference sequence). V was shortened by 4 bases and J by 0 bases, with 7 bases between the two germline ends. The CDR3 DNA follows: TGTGCCAGTAGTAAGAGGGGCTCCTACAATGAGCAGTTCTTC. This gives the protein CASSKRGSYNEQFF. Variable domain in full (rest from reference TRBV19 and TRBJ2-1): DGGITQSPKYLFRKEGQNVTLSCEQNLNHDAMYWYRQDPGQGLRLIYYSQIVNDFQKGDIAEGYSVSREKKESFPLTVTSAQKNPTAFYLCASSKRGSYNEQFFGPGTRLTVL.